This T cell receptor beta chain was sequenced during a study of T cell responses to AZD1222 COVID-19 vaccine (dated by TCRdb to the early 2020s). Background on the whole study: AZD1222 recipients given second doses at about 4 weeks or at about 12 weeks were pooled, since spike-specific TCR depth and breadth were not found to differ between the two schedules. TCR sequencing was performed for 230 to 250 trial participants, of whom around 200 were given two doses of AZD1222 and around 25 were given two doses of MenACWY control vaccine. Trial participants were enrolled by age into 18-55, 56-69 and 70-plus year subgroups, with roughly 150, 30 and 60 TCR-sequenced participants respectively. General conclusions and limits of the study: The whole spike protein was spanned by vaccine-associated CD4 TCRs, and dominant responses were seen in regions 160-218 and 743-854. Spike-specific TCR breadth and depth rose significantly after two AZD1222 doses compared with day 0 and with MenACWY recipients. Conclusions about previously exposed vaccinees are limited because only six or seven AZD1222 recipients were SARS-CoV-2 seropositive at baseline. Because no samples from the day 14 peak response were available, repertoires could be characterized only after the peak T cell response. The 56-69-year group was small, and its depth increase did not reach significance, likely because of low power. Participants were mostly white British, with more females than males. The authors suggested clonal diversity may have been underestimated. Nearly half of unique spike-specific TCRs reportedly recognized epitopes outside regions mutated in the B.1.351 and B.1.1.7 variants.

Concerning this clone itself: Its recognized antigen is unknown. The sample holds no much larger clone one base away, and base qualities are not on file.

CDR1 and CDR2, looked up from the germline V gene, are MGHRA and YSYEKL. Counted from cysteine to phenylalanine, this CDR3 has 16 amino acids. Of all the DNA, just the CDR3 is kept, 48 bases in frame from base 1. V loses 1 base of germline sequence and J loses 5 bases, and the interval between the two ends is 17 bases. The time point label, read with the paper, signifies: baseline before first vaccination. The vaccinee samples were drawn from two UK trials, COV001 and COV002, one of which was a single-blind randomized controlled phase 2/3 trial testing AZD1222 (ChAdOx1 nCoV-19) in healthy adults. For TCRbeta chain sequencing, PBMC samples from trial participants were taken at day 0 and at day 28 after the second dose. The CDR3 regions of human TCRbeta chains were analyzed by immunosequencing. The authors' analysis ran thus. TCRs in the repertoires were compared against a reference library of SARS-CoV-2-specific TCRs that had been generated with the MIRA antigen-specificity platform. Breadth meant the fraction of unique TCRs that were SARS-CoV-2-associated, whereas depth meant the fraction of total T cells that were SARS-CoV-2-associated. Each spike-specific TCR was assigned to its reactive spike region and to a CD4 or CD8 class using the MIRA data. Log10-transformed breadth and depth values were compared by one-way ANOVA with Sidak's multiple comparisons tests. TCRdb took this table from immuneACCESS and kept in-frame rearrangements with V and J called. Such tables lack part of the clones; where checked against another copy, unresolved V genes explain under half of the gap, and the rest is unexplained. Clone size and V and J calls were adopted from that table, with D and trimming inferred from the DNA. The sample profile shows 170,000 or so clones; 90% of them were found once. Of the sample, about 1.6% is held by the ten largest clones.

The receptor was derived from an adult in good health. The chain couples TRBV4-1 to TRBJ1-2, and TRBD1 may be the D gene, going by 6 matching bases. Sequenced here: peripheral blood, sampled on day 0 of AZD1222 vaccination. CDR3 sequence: CASSQVSGGTGYGYTF. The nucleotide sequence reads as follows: TGCGCCAGCAGCCAAGTTTCCGGGGGCACGGGGTATGGCTACACCTTC.